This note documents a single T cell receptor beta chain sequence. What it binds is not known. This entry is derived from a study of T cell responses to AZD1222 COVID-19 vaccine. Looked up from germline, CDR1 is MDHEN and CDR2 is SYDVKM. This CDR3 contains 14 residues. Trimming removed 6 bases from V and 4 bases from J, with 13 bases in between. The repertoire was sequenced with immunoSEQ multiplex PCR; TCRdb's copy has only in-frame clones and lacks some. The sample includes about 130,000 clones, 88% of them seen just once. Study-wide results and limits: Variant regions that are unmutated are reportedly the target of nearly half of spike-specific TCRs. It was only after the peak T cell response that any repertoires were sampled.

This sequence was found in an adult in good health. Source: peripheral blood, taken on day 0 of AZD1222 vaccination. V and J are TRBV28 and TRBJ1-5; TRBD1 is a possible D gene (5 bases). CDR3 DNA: TGTGCCAGCAGGTACTCAGGGAGGAATCAGCCCCAGCATTTT. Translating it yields CASRYSGRNQPQHF.